This T cell receptor beta chain stems from a study of regulatory T cells in long-lasting Graves disease. Study conclusions and caveats: Persistent Graves' patients showed less TCR diversity than newly diagnosed ones. What was studied was peripheral blood only, and not thyroid tissue.

Researchers made TCR beta libraries by using iRepertoire HTBI primers and running Arm-PCR on CDR3 regions. TCRdb reanalysed the multiplex PCR reads using MiXCR and keeps one entry per CDR3 protein. This table holds approximately 460,000 distinct CDR3 sequences, about a sixth found once. Only a few counts were recorded for this clonotype. Its cognate antigen is unknown. This sample's time point: newly diagnosed GD, antithyroid drugs for less than 3 months. Scientists built the TCR library using RNA that was extracted from PBMCs. V lost 0 bases and J 4 bases, leaving 23 bases between the germline ends. This CDR3 is built from 19 residues. Germline CDR1 and CDR2: KGHSH and LQKENI. The sample was also reused in another study, on T cells in Graves' hyperthyroidism and ophthalmopathy.

The sequenced sample was peripheral blood mononuclear cells (PBMCs), obtained at new diagnosis, from a patient treated with antithyroid drugs. The rearrangement joins TRBV18 to TRBJ2-3; D perhaps matches TRBD2 (6 bases). The TCR comes from a woman aged 25 to 39 with Graves disease. Here the CDR3 reads CASSPPWGNEAGAPDTQYF. CDR3 nucleotides: TGTGCCAGCTCACCACCGTGGGGAAATGAAGCGGGTGCCCCAGATACGCAGTATTTT. Based on the CDR3 plus reference TRBV18 and TRBJ2-3, the full variable domain is NAGVMQNPRHLVRRRGQEARLRCSPMKGHSHVYWYRQLPEEGLKFMVYLQKENIIDESGMPKERFSAEFPKEGPSILRIQQVVRGDSAAYFCASSPPWGNEAGAPDTQYFGPGTRLTVL.